This T cell receptor (beta chain) was found in a study of blood T cell repertoires in COVID-19. Original analysis: It was from reference gene primer amplification that nucleated cell counts were estimated. The table came from immunoSEQ multiplex PCR; TCRdb's copy has only in-frame clones and leaves some out. V, J and clone size are those of that table, while D and trimming were read from the DNA. Among about 400,000 clones listed, 87% were seen once. Participants' own reports of clinical history determined their cohort assignment. The CDR3 is made up of 15 amino acids. Germline V gene sequence: CDR1 SEHNR, CDR2 FQNEAQ (reference sequence). V lost 0 bases, J lost 2 bases, and 4 bases stayed unmatched.

The V call is TRBV7-9, the J call TRBJ2-7; 7 bases fit TRBD1. This receptor was obtained from a woman aged 18-29 years with acute COVID-19. The sequencing sample was made of PBMCs or T cells enriched from blood (not recorded which). Here the CDR3 DNA reads TGTGCCAGCAGCTTAGCTGAAACAGGGGCCTACGAGCAGTACTTC. Amino acids: CASSLAETGAYEQYF.